This T cell receptor (beta chain) came from a study of shared clonotypes between healthy human individuals. Overall study findings and caveats: Sharing across a handful of donors was seen in roughly 5% of naive CD4 clonotypes. Larger richness was generally estimated for naive than memory subsets.

Partitioning of CD4+ cells yielded a CD45RA+ naive subset and a CD45RA-negative memory subset. Germline CDR1 SGHRS, CDR2 YFSETQ. The CDR3 extends over 16 amino acids. The germline V and J ends were trimmed by 3 bases and 1 base, with 16 bases remaining between them. For this clone: Its antigen is still unknown.

Once extracted for a subset, genomic DNA was divided evenly among several immunoSEQ plates. Generated by immunoSEQ multiplex PCR, the TCRdb table keeps only in-frame clones and is missing some. The sample lists about 1 million clones, approximately 72% occurring once. Material for sequencing was memory CD4+ T cells sorted from blood. The sample's subset: CD45RA-negative fraction. J is TRBJ1-1 and V is TRBV5-1; D is ambiguous. The sequence was collected from a young man in good health. The CDR3 region has the DNA TGCGCCAGCAGCTCGCGTGGGGAGGGAAAGAACACTGAAGCTTTCTTT. Protein product: CASSSRGEGKNTEAFF.